The 27 T cell receptor beta chains below all came from one sample that was sequenced in a study of shared clonotypes between healthy human individuals. TCRdb keeps only in-frame clones here, not all; method: immunoSEQ multiplex PCR. Here the sample spans 950,000 to 1,300,000 clones, about three quarters being singletons. The specimen was memory CD4+ T cells sorted from blood. Sample subset: CD45RA-negative fraction. All receptors derive from a man aged 18 to 29 in good health.

The rearrangement uses TRBV4-1 and TRBJ2-7; maybe TRBD1 (5 bases). V lost 3 bases and J 4 bases, leaving 19 bases between the germline ends. The germline V gene has CDR1 MGHRA and CDR2 YSYEKL. This CDR3 is 16 amino acids long. The CDR3 protein is CASSQPTPRKGYEQYF. The CDR3 DNA follows: TGCGCCAGCAGCCAGCCCACCCCTCGGAAGGGGTACGAGCAGTACTTC.

This clone was seen more than once but under ten times. The chain couples TRBV29-1 to TRBJ1-1; D possibly corresponds to TRBD1 (5 bases). CDR3 length: 14 residues. The V gene's germline CDR1 is SQVTM and CDR2 ANQGSEA. V was trimmed by 6 bases and J by 4 bases, leaving 18 bases between them. CDR3 in amino acids: CSVNKGMGGTEAFF. CDR3 DNA: TGCAGCGTCAATAAAGGAATGGGGGGCACTGAAGCTTTCTTT.

The chain is built from TRBV27 and TRBJ2-3, with 8 bases that match TRBD1. The germline V gene has CDR1 MNHEY and CDR2 SMNVEV (reference sequence). The CDR3 length is 14 residues. The ends lost 4 bases at V and 4 bases at J; junction bases unmatched: 4. The CDR3 coding sequence is TGTGCCAGCAGTTGGCAGGGGGCATCAGATACGCAGTATTTT. This codes for CASSWQGASDTQYF.

On this clone itself: The identical CDR3 is also encoded by other nucleotide sequences in the sample. This chain links TRBV6-6 with TRBJ1-1; D is undetermined. This CDR3 is built from 11 residues. CDR1 MNHNY and CDR2 SVGAGI come from the germline V gene (reference sequence). The germline V and J ends were trimmed by 6 bases and 4 bases, with 6 bases remaining between them. CDR3 sequence: CASRRGTEAFF. The CDR3 DNA reads TGTGCCAGCAGGCGGGGCACTGAAGCTTTCTTT.

The V gene is TRBV10-3, the J gene TRBJ1-1; possibly TRBD1 for D (5 bases). V was cut by 11 bases and J by 5 bases, with 12 bases left in between. The germline V gene encodes CDR1 ENHRY and CDR2 SYGVKD. This CDR3 is built from 11 residues. CDR3 sequence (DNA): TGTGCCGTGGGGCAGGGTACTGAAGCTTTCTTT. Its translation is CAVGQGTEAFF.

J is TRBJ2-5 and V is TRBV15, with 12 nucleotides matching TRBD2. Germline V gene lookup returns CDR1 LNHNV and CDR2 YYDKDF (reference sequence). V lost 0 bases to trimming and J lost 4 bases; unmatched junction nucleotides: 0. The length of the CDR3 is 15 residues. The CDR3 DNA reads TGTGCCACCAGCAGAGAGGGACTAGCGGGAGAGACCCAGTACTTC. It yields the protein CATSREGLAGETQYF.

J is TRBJ2-1 and V is TRBV5-1; 14 bases map to TRBD2. V was clipped by 0 bases and J by 7 bases; unmatched bases: 15. The CDR3 spans 20 residues. CDR1 is SGHRS and CDR2 is YFSETQ in the germline V gene. In DNA form, the CDR3 reads TGCGCCAGCAGCTTGGGGAGGGGTTCGGGACTAGCGGGAGTCCGGAATGAGCAGTTCTTC. Protein sequence: CASSLGRGSGLAGVRNEQFF.

This clone has more than one count but fewer than ten. V gene TRBV4-2 combines with J gene TRBJ2-1; D is perhaps TRBD2 (6 bases). The CDR3 has 16 amino acids. Germline loops: CDR1 LGHNA, CDR2 YNFKEQ. Trimming took off 0 bases at V and 2 bases at J, with 11 bases between the two ends. CDR3 bases: TGTGCCAGCAGCCAAGATCGAGCGGGCCCCTACAATGAGCAGTTCTTC. It is translated as CASSQDRAGPYNEQFF.

The CDR3 nucleotides are TGTGCCAGCAGCCAAGATTCATGGCTGCGGGATACGCAGTATTTT. This sequence encodes CASSQDSWLRDTQYF. This chain uses TRBV14 with TRBJ2-3; the D is unclear. Deletions cut 0 bases from V and 6 bases from J, with 13 bases between. CDR3 length equals 15 residues. Germline V gives CDR1 SGHDN, CDR2 FVKESK. Complete variable domain (other parts from reference TRBV14 and TRBJ2-3): EAGVTQFPSHSVIEKGQTVTLRCDPISGHDNLYWYRRVMGKEIKFLLHFVKESKQDESGMPNNRFLAERTGGTYSTLKVQPAELEDSGVYFCASSQDSWLRDTQYFGPGTRLTVL.

In regard to this clone: At the DNA level, this CDR3 is encoded by other sequences in the same sample as well. The rearrangement links TRBV7-2 to TRBJ2-5, with D perhaps matching TRBD2 (6 bases). V was shortened by 1 base and J by 5 bases, with 8 bases between the two germline ends. Per germline, CDR1 SGHTA and CDR2 FQGNSA. The CDR3 has 13 amino acids. CDR3 nucleotides: TGTGCCAGCAGCTTAGGGGGGGTGGAGACCCAGTACTTC. Encoded protein: CASSLGGVETQYF.

This chain links TRBV5-8 with TRBJ1-2, with 8 bases matching TRBD1. This CDR3 is built from 13 residues. The V segment lost 3 bases and the J segment 4 bases; nucleotides outside the gene matches: 2. The V gene's germline CDR1 is SGHTS and CDR2 YDEGEE. The CDR3 sequence is CASSSTGGYGYTF. In DNA form, the CDR3 reads TGTGCCAGCAGCTCTACAGGGGGCTATGGCTACACCTTC.

To note about this clone: It is likely a read error: a sequence one base away is far more abundant. V is TRBV7-2 and J is TRBJ1-1; D is unclear. Per germline, CDR1 SGHTA and CDR2 FQGNSA. This CDR3 contains 13 residues. Trimming left V 4 bases short and J 6 bases short, with 12 bases between. CDR3 coding DNA: TGTGCCAGCAGCTCCCGACGGGAGGCTGAAGCTTTCTTT. Encoded protein: CASSSRREAEAFF.

Note on this clone: An end of the junction does not agree with germline; a read error may underlie this. The genes are TRBV7-7 and TRBJ2-3; TRBD1 might be the D (5 bases). The germline gives CDR1 SSHAT, CDR2 FNYEAQ (reference sequence). This CDR3 is built from 15 residues. The CDR3: CASSLTGRGTDTQYF. CDR3 DNA: TGTGCTAGCAGCTTAACAGGAAGGGGAACAGATACGCAGTATTTT.

The rearrangement uses TRBV7-2 and TRBJ1-2; D remains unclear. Germline CDR1 and CDR2: SGHTA and FQGNSA. V was cut by 5 bases and J by 6 bases, with 7 bases left in between. The CDR3 has 11 residues. CDR3 DNA sequence: TGTGCCAGCAGCCCGTCTAATGGCTACACCTTC. Its translation is CASSPSNGYTF.

The chain joins TRBV12-2 to TRBJ1-2; the table's D call of TRBD1 was not tested on the DNA. TRBV12-2 is a pseudogene locus. This CDR3 spans 16 amino acids. The CDR3, as DNA: TGTGCAAGTCGCTTAGCGGTGCGACAGGGGAACTATGGCTACACCTTC. Its protein is CASRLAVRQGNYGYTF.

This chain joins TRBV11-2 and TRBJ2-5; 8 bases map to TRBD2. The J call is doubtful: the DNA matches TRBJ2-7 better. CDR3 size: 14 residues. Germline-derived CDR1 and CDR2 are SGHAT and FQNNGV. In DNA form, the CDR3 reads TGTGCCAGCAGCTTACGGGAGGGACTTGGCGAGCAGTACTTC. It is translated as CASSLREGLGEQYF.

V usage is TRBV19 and J usage is TRBJ2-7; D gene uncertain. Deletions cut 8 bases from V and 0 bases from J, with 8 bases between. Germline-derived CDR1 and CDR2 are LNHDA and SQIVND (reference sequence). The CDR3 loop spans 12 amino acids. The CDR3 reads CASAVNSYEQYF. The CDR3 nucleotides read TGTGCCAGTGCAGTCAACTCCTACGAGCAGTACTTC.

This clone was seen a handful of times. The chain carries TRBV7-2 and TRBJ2-2; perhaps TRBD2 as D (6 bases). Trimming took 3 bases from V and 7 from J, leaving 12 bases between them. The CDR3 consists of 14 residues. The germline CDR1 and CDR2 sequences are SGHTA and FQGNSA. In DNA form, the CDR3 reads TGTGCCAGCAGCTTGGTACTAGCTGTCGGGGAGCTGTTTTTT. It is translated as CASSLVLAVGELFF.

This clone has a handful of counts. The rearrangement joins TRBV6-1 to TRBJ1-2; D not certain. The V gene lost 3 bases and the J gene lost 12 bases, with 14 bases spanning the gap. The CDR3 consists of 12 residues. In germline, CDR1 is MNHNS, CDR2 SASEGT. CDR3: CASSDRHSVDTF. DNA for the CDR3: TGTGCCAGCAGTGACCGACACTCCGTGGACACCTTC.

J is TRBJ1-4 and V is TRBV19; D not resolved. There are 14 residues in the CDR3. Deletions cut 6 bases from V and 3 bases from J, with 11 bases between. Germline assignment: CDR1 LNHDA and CDR2 SQIVND (reference sequence). The CDR3 here is CASRPMGSNEKLFF. The CDR3 DNA reads as TGTGCCAGTAGACCCATGGGTTCTAATGAAAAACTGTTTTTT. Based on the CDR3 plus reference TRBV19 and TRBJ1-4, the full variable domain is DGGITQSPKYLFRKEGQNVTLSCEQNLNHDAMYWYRQDPGQGLRLIYYSQIVNDFQKGDIAEGYSVSREKKESFPLTVTSAQKNPTAFYLCASRPMGSNEKLFFGSGTQLSVL.

The chain employs TRBV18 and TRBJ1-5, with D unclear. V was cut by 2 bases and J by 9 bases, with 14 bases left in between. Per the germline V gene, CDR1 is KGHSH and CDR2 is LQKENI. CDR3 length equals 14 residues. In nucleotides, the CDR3 is TGTGCCAGCTCACCATACCTTGAGGTGTGGCCCCAGCATTTT. Its translation is CASSPYLEVWPQHF.

DNA for the CDR3: TGCGCCAGCAGCTTCCGACAGGGGGCCGGTCCCCGGGGCTATGGCTACACCTTC. Translation: CASSFRQGAGPRGYGYTF. The chain is built from TRBV4-1 and TRBJ1-2; 10 bases agree with TRBD1. J gave up 4 bases and V 5 bases, and 16 bases lay outside the gene matches. The CDR3 contains 18 residues. Germline assignment: CDR1 MGHRA and CDR2 YSYEKL.

The chain has TRBV10-3 and TRBJ2-7; 8 nucleotides line up with TRBD1. The CDR3 is made up of 13 amino acids. CDR1 and CDR2 from the germline V gene are ENHRY and SYGVKD. The trim removed 8 bases at V and 3 bases at J, leaving 6 bases unmatched. For the CDR3, the DNA is TGTGCCATCCGGCCTACAGGGGGCTACGAGCAGTACTTC. Its translation: CAIRPTGGYEQYF.

The V gene is TRBV30, the J gene TRBJ1-4, with D unresolved. V gave up 0 bases and J gave up 8 bases, with 13 bases separating them. The CDR3 covers 14 residues. Germline CDR1 is GTSNPN and CDR2 is SVGIG (reference sequence). This CDR3 reads CAWSVGPQGEKLFF. DNA for the CDR3: TGTGCCTGGAGTGTAGGGCCTCAAGGGGAAAAACTGTTTTTT.

V is TRBV6-1 and J is TRBJ2-3; 8 bases map to TRBD2. This CDR3 contains 14 residues. Germline CDR1 MNHNS, CDR2 SASEGT. V lost 5 bases and J lost 5; bases outside the gene matches: 6. The CDR3 protein is CASSWRGDGDTQYF. DNA for the CDR3: TGTGCCAGCAGTTGGCGGGGGGATGGAGATACGCAGTATTTT.

The rearrangement links TRBV5-1 to TRBJ2-5; possibly TRBD2 for D (6 bases). CDR3 size: 15 residues. V lost 7 bases and J lost 5, with 21 bases in between. Germline CDR1 and CDR2: SGHRS and YFSETQ. The CDR3 sequence: CASATVGGLKETQYF. The CDR3 DNA sequence: TGCGCCAGCGCGACGGTTGGGGGGTTGAAGGAGACCCAGTACTTC. The whole variable domain, filled in from reference TRBV5-1 and TRBJ2-5, reads KAGVTQTPRYLIKTRGQQVTLSCSPISGHRSVSWYQQTPGQGLQFLFEYFSETQRNKGNFPGRFSGRQFSNSRSEMNVSTLELGDSALYLCASATVGGLKETQYFGPGTRLLVL.

CDR3 in DNA: TGTGCCAGCAGTAGGGACAGGGGGACTCAGCCCCAGCATTTT. It encodes CASSRDRGTQPQHF. The rearrangement joins TRBV5-6 to TRBJ1-5; the match to TRBD1 covers 11 bases. The CDR3 length is 14 residues. The trim removed 5 bases at V and 6 bases at J, leaving 4 bases unmatched. The germline V gene encodes CDR1 SGHDT and CDR2 YYEEEE.